Listed below are T cell receptor beta chains from one sample, sequenced in a study of blood T cells in healthy people across ages. TCRdb analysed the 5' RACE reads with MiXCR anew, one entry per CDR3 protein. The sample lists 350,000 to 450,000 distinct CDR3 sequences, 50% to 60% occurring once. Sequenced material: blood. Receptors were obtained from a man aged 60-69 years in good health. The CDR3 runs from the conserved cysteine through the conserved F or W. D genes are given only for firm matches. Not every row has a clone size; where given, it reads once, few, many or a size class.

clone size: once
J gene: TRBJ2-1
D gene: .
V gene: TRBV20-1
CDR3 DNA: TGCAGTGCTAGAGATGCGCCCTACAATGAGCAGTTCTTC
CDR3 protein: CSARDAPYNEQFF

clone size: .
J gene: TRBJ2-1
D gene: .
V gene: TRBV6-5
CDR3 DNA: TGTGCCAGCAGTTACCTGCGGGAATCTAAGGAGCAGTTCTTC
CDR3 protein: CASSYLRESKEQFF

clone size: .
J gene: TRBJ1-2
D gene: .
V gene: TRBV12-3/TRBV12-4
CDR3 DNA: TGTGCCAGCAGTTTATCGGGTCGGTTTGCCTATGGCTACACCTTC
CDR3 protein: CASSLSGRFAYGYTF

clone size: many
J gene: TRBJ2-7
D gene: .
V gene: TRBV28
CDR3 DNA: TGTGCCAGCAGCTTAACAGGTTACGAGCAGTACTTC
CDR3 protein: CASSLTGYEQYF

clone size: few
J gene: TRBJ2-7
D gene: TRBD1
V gene: TRBV7-6
CDR3 DNA: TGTGCCAGCAGCCCGGGACAGGGGGCCAACGAGCAGTACTTC
CDR3 protein: CASSPGQGANEQYF

clone size: few
J gene: TRBJ2-7
D gene: .
V gene: TRBV12-3/TRBV12-4
CDR3 DNA: TGTGCCAGCAGCCACGGACGGGACTACGAGCAGTACTTC
CDR3 protein: CASSHGRDYEQYF

clone size: .
J gene: TRBJ2-3
D gene: .
V gene: TRBV7-8
CDR3 DNA: TGTGCCAGCAGCTTAGGGCAAGCGATAGATACGCAGTATTTT
CDR3 protein: CASSLGQAIDTQYF

clone size: .
J gene: TRBJ2-3
D gene: TRBD2
V gene: TRBV7-9
CDR3 DNA: TGTGCCAGCAGCTTACTAGCGGGGGGGCCAAGTGGGCAGTATTTT
CDR3 protein: CASSLLAGGPSGQYF

clone size: many
J gene: TRBJ1-2
D gene: TRBD1
V gene: TRBV20-1
CDR3 DNA: TGCAGTGCTAGACAGGGGGCGCATGGCTACACCTTC
CDR3 protein: CSARQGAHGYTF

clone size: .
J gene: TRBJ1-2
D gene: .
V gene: TRBV29-1
CDR3 DNA: TGCAGCGTTGATCCCCGCTATGGCTACACCTTC
CDR3 protein: CSVDPRYGYTF

clone size: .
J gene: TRBJ1-6
D gene: .
V gene: TRBV2
CDR3 DNA: TGTGCCAGCAGTGAACAAGGACACCGTTCACCCCTCCACTTT
CDR3 protein: CASSEQGHRSPLHF

clone size: once
J gene: TRBJ2-5
D gene: .
V gene: TRBV10-2
CDR3 DNA: TGCGCCAGCAGTGCCAAAGCGAAAGAGACCCAGTACTTC
CDR3 protein: CASSAKAKETQYF

clone size: .
J gene: TRBJ2-7
D gene: TRBD2
V gene: TRBV4-2
CDR3 DNA: TGTGCCGGCAGCCAAGATACAGCGGGGGGGTACAATGAGCAGTACTTC
CDR3 protein: CAGSQDTAGGYNEQYF

clone size: .
J gene: TRBJ2-3
D gene: .
V gene: TRBV5-1
CDR3 DNA: TGCGCCAGCATGGAGAGCACAGATACGCAGTATTTT
CDR3 protein: CASMESTDTQYF

clone size: .
J gene: TRBJ2-5
D gene: .
V gene: TRBV10-3
CDR3 DNA: TGTGCCATTGGAGGGGGCCCAGAGACCCAGTACTTC
CDR3 protein: CAIGGGPETQYF

clone size: .
J gene: TRBJ1-1
D gene: .
V gene: TRBV29-1
CDR3 DNA: TGCAGCGCCCGGGACGGGAACACTGAAGCTTTCTTT
CDR3 protein: CSARDGNTEAFF

clone size: .
J gene: TRBJ2-1
D gene: .
V gene: TRBV6-5
CDR3 DNA: TGTGCCAGCAGGAGAACTAGATACAATGAGCAGTTCTTC
CDR3 protein: CASRRTRYNEQFF

clone size: .
J gene: TRBJ1-3
D gene: .
V gene: TRBV7-9
CDR3 DNA: TGTGCCAGCAGCGCAACAGGGAGAGGGGCTGGAAACACCATATATTTT
CDR3 protein: CASSATGRGAGNTIYF

clone size: few
J gene: TRBJ2-3
D gene: TRBD1
V gene: TRBV20-1
CDR3 DNA: TGCAGTGCCACGGCCGGGACAGGGGTAGATACGCAGTATTTT
CDR3 protein: CSATAGTGVDTQYF

clone size: .
J gene: TRBJ2-4
D gene: TRBD2
V gene: TRBV7-2
CDR3 DNA: TGTGCCAGCAGCGTAGCGGGGGGAAACATTCAGTACTTC
CDR3 protein: CASSVAGGNIQYF

clone size: few
J gene: TRBJ2-4
D gene: .
V gene: TRBV20-1
CDR3 DNA: TGCAGTGCTAGACATGAGTTTGGGGTTCGGGGCATTCAGTACTTC
CDR3 protein: CSARHEFGVRGIQYF

clone size: .
J gene: TRBJ2-3
D gene: TRBD2
V gene: TRBV12-3/TRBV12-4
CDR3 DNA: TGTGCCAGCAGTTTGGGCGGGAGTACACATGCGCAGTATTTT
CDR3 protein: CASSLGGSTHAQYF

clone size: .
J gene: TRBJ2-7
D gene: TRBD1
V gene: TRBV20-1
CDR3 DNA: TGCAGTGCTAGAGATCAGGCAGGGGGCGGCTACGAGCAGTACTTC
CDR3 protein: CSARDQAGGGYEQYF

clone size: .
J gene: TRBJ2-1
D gene: TRBD2
V gene: TRBV12-3/TRBV12-4
CDR3 DNA: TGTGCCAGCGGGGGACTAGCGGGGGCCGGGGAGCAGTTCTTC
CDR3 protein: CASGGLAGAGEQFF

clone size: once
J gene: TRBJ2-7
D gene: TRBD1
V gene: TRBV7-9
CDR3 DNA: TGTACCAGCAGCTCCGGACAGGGGGCTATCCACGAGCAGTACTTC
CDR3 protein: CTSSSGQGAIHEQYF